This T cell receptor (beta chain) was identified in a study of Graves' ophthalmopathy and Graves' hyperthyroidism. Regarding the study as a whole: Cross-validated, the 13-signature model showed 87.88%/81.08% sensitivity/specificity, and 80%/75% in the test set.

As the template, RNA transcripts were used to amplify TCR beta CDR3 regions. The workflow started with a first-round RT-PCR run with HTBI primers and then moved on to a second-round multiplex PCR. TCRdb re-called the multiplex PCR reads with MiXCR, one entry per CDR3 protein. The table has hundreds of thousands of distinct CDR3 sequences, 35% to 50% seen once. Physicians reached a diagnosis by relying on clinical symptoms, serum thyroxine, TRAb, thyroid ultrasound and orbital computed tomography. This clonotype was observed many times. Its antigen is still unknown. Germline CDR1 reads LNHDA; CDR2 reads SQIVND (reference sequence). Trimming shortened V by 4 bases and J by 2 bases, and 12 bases separated the two germline ends. This CDR3 contains 16 residues.

The V call is TRBV19, the J call TRBJ2-6, with D perhaps given as TRBD1 or TRBD2 (5 bases each). The sample was peripheral blood. This TCR was sampled from an adult man with Graves' ophthalmopathy. The CDR3 coding sequence is TGTGCCAGTAGTACACCTCGGGGCACTGGGGCCAACGTCCTGACTTTC. This codes for CASSTPRGTGANVLTF. Full variable domain (missing parts from reference TRBV19 and TRBJ2-6): DGGITQSPKYLFRKEGQNVTLSCEQNLNHDAMYWYRQDPGQGLRLIYYSQIVNDFQKGDIAEGYSVSREKKESFPLTVTSAQKNPTAFYLCASSTPRGTGANVLTFGAGSRLTVL.